One sample yielded the 10 T cell receptor beta chains listed below, sequenced in a study of blood T cell repertoires in COVID-19. Generated by immunoSEQ multiplex PCR, the TCRdb table keeps only in-frame clones and is missing some. The sample contains roughly 80,000 clones, around 77% of which appear only once. Sequencing was carried out using peripheral blood. The receptors were gathered from a human donor in a cohort sampled during active COVID-19.

As for this clone: Other DNA sequences in this specimen translate into the identical CDR3. The CDR3 DNA follows: TGTGCCAGCAGCTTAGGAAGGGGCCGTTACGAGCAGTACTTC. Encoded protein: CASSLGRGRYEQYF. The V gene is TRBV7-2, the J gene TRBJ2-7; D may be TRBD1 (5 bases). The germline V gene has CDR1 SGHTA and CDR2 FQGNSA. The V gene lost 1 base and the J gene lost 4 bases, with 11 bases spanning the gap. This CDR3 has 14 amino acids.

The chain carries TRBV24-1 and TRBJ2-1; possible D gene TRBD2, 6 bases. From germline, CDR1 is KGHDR and CDR2 SFDVKD. CDR3 length: 16 residues. With 2 bases removed from V and 0 bases from J, the gap between germline ends came to 10 bases. The CDR3 DNA reads TGTGCCACCAGTGATTCTGGGGGGTCCTCCTACAATGAGCAGTTCTTC. Its protein product is CATSDSGGSSYNEQFF.

For the CDR3, the DNA is TGTGCCAGCAGCGTAGGAGGAATGGGACTAGCGGGGGGTTCCTACAATGAGCAGTTCTTC. Translating it yields CASSVGGMGLAGGSYNEQFF. J is TRBJ2-1 and V is TRBV9; 15 bases match TRBD2. Germline CDR1 is SGDLS and CDR2 is YYNGEE. V shed 0 bases, J shed 1 base, and the junction held 8 bases outside the gene matches. The CDR3 spans 20 residues.

The chain couples TRBV12-1 to TRBJ1-1; TRBD1, as called in the table, went unchecked against the DNA. TRBV12-1 is a known pseudogene. The CDR3 contains 15 residues. The CDR3 reads CASSFTGDKGTEAFF. The DNA of the CDR3 is TGTGCCAGCAGCTTCACAGGGGATAAGGGCACTGAAGCTTTCTTT.

The chain is built from TRBV6-2 or TRBV6-3 and TRBJ2-4; 7 positions match TRBD1. The trim removed 5 bases at V and 5 bases at J, leaving 3 bases unmatched. The CDR3 consists of 13 residues. Germline assignment: CDR1 MNHEY and CDR2 SVGEGT. This CDR3 is CASSRTGENIQYF. The CDR3 bases are TGTGCCAGCAGTAGAACAGGGGAAAACATTCAGTACTTC.

This clone showed up just a few times. This rearrangement joins TRBV6-5 to TRBJ2-3; 7 nucleotides match TRBD1. V was clipped by 6 bases and J by 1 base; unmatched bases: 1. The germline CDR1 and CDR2 sequences are MNHEY and SVGAGI. The CDR3 has 13 amino acids. CDR3 coding DNA: TGTGCCAGCAGAACAGGGGGCACAGATACGCAGTATTTT. Amino acids: CASRTGGTDTQYF.

The chain uses TRBV27 and TRBJ1-5; 7 nucleotides line up with TRBD1. Germline assignment: CDR1 MNHEY and CDR2 SMNVEV (reference sequence). Germline trimming cut 8 bases from V and 1 base from J; bases unmatched to any gene: 11. The CDR3 is 16 amino acids. CDR3 region: CASAMNRGMSNQPQHF. The CDR3 DNA follows: TGTGCCAGCGCCATGAACAGGGGAATGAGCAATCAGCCCCAGCATTTT.

CDR3 coding DNA: TGCAGTGCTAGTCCGTTCCGGGCGGGCTCCTACGAGCAGTACTTC. As protein: CSASPFRAGSYEQYF. The rearrangement uses TRBV20-1 and TRBJ2-7, with a tentative D call TRBD2 (5 bases). Trimming removed 3 bases from V and 0 bases from J, with 15 bases in between. Germline V gene sequence: CDR1 DFQATT, CDR2 SNEGSKA (reference sequence). The CDR3 contains 15 residues.

The V call is TRBV6-1, the J call TRBJ2-7; 7 positions match TRBD2. The V gene's germline CDR1 is MNHNS and CDR2 SASEGT. CDR3 length equals 20 residues. V dropped 2 bases and J dropped 0; count of bases not matched to a gene: 19. CDR3 in amino acids: CASSESGEGEERSPSYEQYF. The DNA for the CDR3 is TGTGCCAGCAGTGAAAGCGGGGAAGGGGAGGAGAGATCACCCTCCTACGAGCAGTACTTC.

V and J are TRBV28 and TRBJ2-7; 7 positions match TRBD1. V shed 2 bases, J shed 11 bases, and the junction held 9 bases outside the gene matches. Germline V CDR1 and CDR2: MDHEN, SYDVKM. The CDR3 is 13 residues long. The CDR3 region is CASSLPLDRTEYF. In nucleotides, the CDR3 is TGTGCCAGCAGTTTACCCCTGGACAGGACTGAGTACTTC.